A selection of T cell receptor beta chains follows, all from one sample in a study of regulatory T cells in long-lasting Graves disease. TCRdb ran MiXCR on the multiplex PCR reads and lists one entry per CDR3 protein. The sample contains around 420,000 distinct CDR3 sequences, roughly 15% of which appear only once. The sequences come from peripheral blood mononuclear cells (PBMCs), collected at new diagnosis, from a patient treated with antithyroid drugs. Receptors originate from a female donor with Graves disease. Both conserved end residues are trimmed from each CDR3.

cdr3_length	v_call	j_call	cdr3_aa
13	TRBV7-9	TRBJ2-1	ASSQPGTAYNEQF
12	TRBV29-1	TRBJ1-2	SAATRVLNYGYT
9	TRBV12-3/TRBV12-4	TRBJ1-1	ASSLTGEAF
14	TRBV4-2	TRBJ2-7	ASSQATRDRSYEQY
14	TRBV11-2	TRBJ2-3	ASSFKGGLAGVTQY
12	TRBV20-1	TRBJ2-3	SASRGASTDTQY
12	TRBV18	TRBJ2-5	ASSPPASGETQY
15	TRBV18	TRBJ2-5	ASSPPGTSGGRETQY
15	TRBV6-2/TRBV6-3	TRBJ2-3	ASSYSGTSASTDTQY
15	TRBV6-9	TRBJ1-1	ASSYSGTGVTRTEAF
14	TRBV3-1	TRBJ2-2	ASSQESRGGTGELF
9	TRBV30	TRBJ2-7	AWSEQYEQY
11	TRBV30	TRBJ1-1	AWSFSLNTEAF
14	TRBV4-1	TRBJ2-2	ASSQVGRGRAGELF
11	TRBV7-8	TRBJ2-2	ASNTGTTGELF
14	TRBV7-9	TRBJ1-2	ASSLFYETGAFGYT
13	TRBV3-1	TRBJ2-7	ASSQGRSGAYEQY